This T cell receptor beta chain was retrieved from a study of CD8+CD57+ T cells in acquired aplastic anemia. Overall study: The study obtained an average of about 3.1 ug of DNA from sorted CD4+ and CD8+ cells. Healthy donors had, on average, about 9.9 million reads for their CD4+ cells. Study observations and caveats: Comparison of patients with controls identified 25 to 30 shared CD8+ CDR3 sequences.

The CDR3 runs to 17 residues. Germline CDR1 is LNHDA and CDR2 is SQIVND (reference sequence). For this clonotype: The antigen is not known. The junction does not match germline at one end; this may be a read error.

TCR beta VDJ combinations and CDR3 sequences were profiled from genomic DNA. TCRdb processed the reads anew with MiXCR; each CDR3 protein has one entry. Of about 170,000 distinct CDR3 sequences in the sample, 63% were seen once. The receptor was isolated from a human donor in good health. The V and J genes are TRBV19 and TRBJ2-1; 12 bases match TRBD2. The sample taken for sequencing was sorted CD4+, CD8+, or CD8+CD57+ T cells (not recorded which) from PBMCs. Here the CDR3 reads CASSIRGLAGSYNEQLF. CDR3 DNA sequence: TGTGCCAGTAGTATAAGAGGACTAGCGGGGTCCTACAATGAGCAGTTATTC.